The present entry profiles one T cell receptor (beta chain) with its context. The antigen is undetermined. Germline CDR1 reads SGHTA; CDR2 reads FQGNSA. There are 17 residues in the CDR3. The data derive from a study of CXCR3-negative and CXCR3-positive naive CD8 T cells. It was by 5' RACE with UMI labels that the TRB cDNA libraries were prepared. TCRdb re-called the 5' RACE reads, yielding one record per CDR3 amino acid sequence without DNA. This sample carries more than 20,000 distinct CDR3 sequences, with roughly 4% going to the ten biggest clones. Study outcomes and limitations: High diversity, comparable across both naive subsets, contrasted with much lower diversity in memory CD8+ cells.

The receptor comes from a human donor in good health. Some clones in this sample may be carry-over from other donors' samples. The V call is TRBV7-2, the J call TRBJ1-3; TCRdb's D gene call, TRBD1, goes unchecked for lack of DNA. The sample consisted of naive CXCR3- CD8+ T cells from blood. Subset specified: CD45RO-CCR7+CD27+CD95- naive CD8+ T cells lacking CXCR3 (TNR3-). CDR3 region: CARSFFMGQASGNTIYF.